Sequencing of this TCR beta chain was carried out in a study of blood T cell repertoires in COVID-19. Across the whole study: Some COVID-19 samples were acute and others convalescent; all came from the United States, Italy and Spain. T cells, B-cell-depleted T cells, or PBMCs provided the cDNA or gDNA that served as material.

Per the original data handling: Reference gene primer amplification in the assay estimated nucleated cell counts. TCRdb keeps only in-frame clones here, not all; method: immunoSEQ multiplex PCR. For V, J and clone size, that table is used; D and trimming come from the DNA. Seen here are over 300,000 clones, roughly 86% observed once, and the top ten hold under 2%. Looked up from germline, CDR1 is SNHLY and CDR2 is FYNNEI. This CDR3 spans 15 amino acids. V trimming: 6 bases; J trimming: 4 bases; junction bases outside the gene matches: 6. The specimen was peripheral blood. The sequence was obtained from a woman between 45 and 65 years old with acute or convalescent COVID-19. J is TRBJ2-1 and V is TRBV2; TRBD2 aligns across 10 bases. The CDR3 region has the DNA TGTGCCAGCAGGGCCGGGACTAGCGCATACAATGAGCAGTTCTTC. It specifies CASRAGTSAYNEQFF.